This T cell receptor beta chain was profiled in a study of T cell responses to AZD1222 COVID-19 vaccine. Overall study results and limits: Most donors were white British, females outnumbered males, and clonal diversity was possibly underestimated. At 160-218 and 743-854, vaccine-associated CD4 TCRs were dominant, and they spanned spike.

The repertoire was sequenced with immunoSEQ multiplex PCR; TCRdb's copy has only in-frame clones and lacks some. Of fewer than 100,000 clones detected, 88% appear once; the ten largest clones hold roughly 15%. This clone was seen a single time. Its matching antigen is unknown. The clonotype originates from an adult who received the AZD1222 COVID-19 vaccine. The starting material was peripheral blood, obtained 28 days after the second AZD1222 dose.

DNA for the CDR3: TGTGCCAGCAGCTTGGCCGCTAGCGGGAGGTACGAGCAGTACTTC. It codes for CASSLAASGRYEQYF. The J gene is TRBJ2-7, the V gene TRBV5-4, with 11 positions matching TRBD2. CDR1 is SGHNT and CDR2 is YYREEE in the germline V gene (reference sequence). V dropped 0 bases and J dropped 4; count of bases not matched to a gene: 3. The CDR3 is made up of 15 amino acids.